Listed below are T cell receptor beta chains from one sample, sequenced in a study of OX40 agonist ivuxolimab in advanced cancers. Method: immunoSEQ multiplex PCR; TCRdb's copy keeps in-frame clones and lacks some. The sample yields 30,000 to 35,000 clones, around 90% seen once. Sequences were derived from CD4+ or CD8+ T cells sorted from blood, sampled in a trial of the OX40 agonist ivuxolimab. These receptors came from an adult with an advanced solid tumor such as melanoma, head and neck, liver or kidney cancer. The CDR3 runs from the conserved cysteine through the conserved F or W.

V: TRBV10-3
length: 14
J: TRBJ1-1
CDR3: CAISEWQIHTEAFF

V: TRBV7-9
length: 12
J: TRBJ1-2
CDR3: CASSFGTGEGSF

V: TRBV11-3
length: 18
J: TRBJ2-2
CDR3: CASSGRTSDTSHTGELFF

V: TRBV9
length: 17
J: TRBJ2-1
CDR3: CASSVGGTASSYNEQFF

V: TRBV19
length: 12
J: TRBJ1-2
CDR3: CASSTGTYGYTF

V: TRBV18
length: 15
J: TRBJ2-2
CDR3: CASSPLDDAAGELFF

V: TRBV7-2
length: 15
J: TRBJ2-7
CDR3: CASSLGAGVPYEQYF

V: TRBV9
length: 16
J: TRBJ2-2
CDR3: CASSTSPDRNTGELFF

V: TRBV10-2
length: 11
J: TRBJ1-1
CDR3: CASRMNTEAFF

V: TRBV7-3
length: 16
J: TRBJ2-3
CDR3: CASSLGTSGSSDTQYF

V: TRBV7-9
length: 13
J: TRBJ1-3
CDR3: CASSRGYRNTIYF

V: TRBV9
length: 18
J: TRBJ2-2
CDR3: CASSVSSSDRTNTGELFF

V: TRBV27
length: 16
J: TRBJ2-2
CDR3: CASSAPGTSRTGELFF

V: TRBV6-5
length: 14
J: TRBJ1-1
CDR3: CASSYTQGITEAFF

V: TRBV27
length: 13
J: TRBJ1-2
CDR3: CATRQALREGYTF

V: TRBV27
length: 13
J: TRBJ2-4
CDR3: CASSQTHKNIQYF

V: TRBV27
length: 13
J: TRBJ1-1
CDR3: CASSLYRGTEAFF

V: TRBV6-1
length: 15
J: TRBJ2-3
CDR3: CASSEYPGSTDTQYF

V: TRBV5-1
length: 10
J: TRBJ1-4
CDR3: CASRAEKLFF

V: TRBV5-1
length: 13
J: TRBJ1-2
CDR3: CASSPPDNYGYTF

V: TRBV27
length: 16
J: TRBJ1-3
CDR3: CASSSFRQGAGNTIYF

V: TRBV7-9
length: 15
J: TRBJ2-2
CDR3: CASTQIQKNTGELFF

V: TRBV7-6
length: 13
J: TRBJ2-2
CDR3: CASSPPDTGELFF

V: TRBV11-2
length: 12
J: TRBJ1-2
CDR3: CASHTGGDGYTF

V: TRBV27
length: 15
J: TRBJ2-1
CDR3: CASTHGTSGHNEQFF

V: TRBV28
length: 12
J: TRBJ2-7
CDR3: CASSLPRGGQYF

V: TRBV2
length: 14
J: TRBJ2-7
CDR3: CASRIAGAVYEQYF

V: TRBV19
length: 15
J: TRBJ1-5
CDR3: CASSLARLSNQPQHF

V: TRBV21-1
length: 13
J: TRBJ2-7
CDR3: CATTRDRDHEQYF